The 22 T cell receptor beta chains given below trace back to one sample, sequenced in a study of cytomegalovirus exposure and HLA in healthy donors (TCRdb year 2017). The library was built by means of the immunoSEQ multiplex PCR assay. In its TCRdb copy, this immuneACCESS table keeps in-frame sequences only and misses some clones. Where compared with another copy, unresolved V genes explain less than half of these, and the others have no known cause. In this sample the table shows fewer than 120,000 clones, roughly 90% of which occur a single time. The top ten clones comprise approximately 1.5% of the sample. Sequencing was performed on PBMCs. The receptor set was obtained from a woman aged 25-40 years in good health and CMV-seropositive.

V and J are TRBV2 and TRBJ1-1; D perhaps matches TRBD1 (6 bases). Germline lookup yields CDR1 SNHLY and CDR2 FYNNEI. Trimming stripped 6 bases from V and 1 base from J, with 12 bases between. This CDR3 is built from 14 residues. This CDR3 is CASRYRTENTEAFF. Written as DNA, the CDR3 is TGTGCCAGCAGATATAGGACAGAGAACACTGAAGCTTTCTTT.

The chain links TRBV7-3 to TRBJ2-7; 7 positions agree with TRBD2. This CDR3 has 14 residues. The germline V gene has CDR1 SGHTA and CDR2 FQGTGA. J gave up 4 bases and V 5 bases, and 8 bases lay outside the gene matches. The CDR3 DNA sequence: TGTGCCAGCAGCCCGAGAGCGGGAACGTACGAGCAGTACTTC. It codes for CASSPRAGTYEQYF.

The V gene is TRBV9, the J gene TRBJ2-2; D is possibly TRBD1 (6 bases). The V end lost 0 bases, the J end lost 2 bases, and 14 bases lay between the germline ends. The germline V gene encodes CDR1 SGDLS and CDR2 YYNGEE. CDR3 length: 17 residues. The chain's CDR3 is CASSVGPTGINTGELFF. The CDR3 DNA is TGTGCCAGCAGCGTAGGCCCGACAGGAATAAACACCGGGGAGCTGTTTTTT.

The chain recombines TRBV4-3 with TRBJ1-1, with 9 bases aligning to TRBD1. The junction had 6 bases not matched to a gene; V was cut back by 0 bases and J by 1 base. The CDR3 has 17 residues. Per germline, CDR1 LGHNA and CDR2 YSLEER. The CDR3 nucleotides are TGCGCCAGCAGCCAAGAAACAGGGGGCCTTCCGAACACTGAAGCTTTCTTT. It translates to CASSQETGGLPNTEAFF.

V gene TRBV4-3 combines with J gene TRBJ2-2; 11 bases are shared with TRBD2. With V trimmed by 3 bases and J by 9 bases, 6 bases remained unmatched. Germline V gene data show CDR1 as LGHNA and CDR2 as YSLEER. This CDR3 contains 15 residues. Written as DNA, the CDR3 is TGCGCCAGCAGCCAGGGACTAGCGGAACACCGGGAGCTGTTTTTT. It encodes CASSQGLAEHRELFF.

The chain is built from TRBV27 and TRBJ1-6; 10 bases agree with TRBD1. CDR1 and CDR2 from the germline V gene are MNHEY and SMNVEV (reference sequence). Germline trimming cut 2 bases from V and 9 bases from J; bases unmatched to any gene: 1. This CDR3 has 14 amino acids. The CDR3 is CASSLGTGVSPLHF. The CDR3 DNA is TGTGCCAGCAGTTTAGGGACAGGGGTTTCACCCCTCCACTTT.

In this sample, this clone turned up once. The chain has TRBV5-1 and TRBJ2-7; tentative D call: TRBD1 (6 bases). V was pared by 4 bases and J by 1 base, with 21 bases between. Germline-derived CDR1 and CDR2 are SGHRS and YFSETQ. The CDR3 loop spans 17 amino acids. This CDR3 reads CASSSSEAPDRSYEQYF. CDR3 DNA sequence: TGCGCCAGCAGCAGCTCCGAGGCCCCCGACAGGTCCTACGAGCAGTACTTC. Variable domain in full (rest from reference TRBV5-1 and TRBJ2-7): KAGVTQTPRYLIKTRGQQVTLSCSPISGHRSVSWYQQTPGQGLQFLFEYFSETQRNKGNFPGRFSGRQFSNSRSEMNVSTLELGDSALYLCASSSSEAPDRSYEQYFGPGTRLTVT.

V and J are TRBV6-6 and TRBJ2-5; no clear D. CDR1 MNHNY and CDR2 SVGAGI come from the germline V gene (reference sequence). The germline V and J ends were trimmed by 5 bases and 5 bases, with 6 bases remaining between them. The CDR3 is 11 residues long. The chain's CDR3 is CASSVAETQYF. CDR3 nucleotide sequence: TGTGCCAGCAGTGTGGCCGAGACCCAGTACTTC.

V gene TRBV5-6 combines with J gene TRBJ2-5, with 10 nucleotides matching TRBD2. Trimming at V came to 4 bases and at J to 1 base, leaving 10 bases not matched to a gene. The CDR3 has 17 amino acids. Per germline, CDR1 SGHDT and CDR2 YYEEEE. CDR3: CASSRIHRTSGQETQYF. The CDR3 coding sequence is TGTGCCAGCAGCCGAATCCACAGGACTAGCGGCCAAGAGACCCAGTACTTC.

V and J are TRBV30 and TRBJ1-2; D is undetermined. With 7 bases removed from V and 4 bases from J, the gap between germline ends came to 13 bases. The germline V gene encodes CDR1 GTSNPN and CDR2 SVGIG (reference sequence). This CDR3 comprises 12 residues. The CDR3 DNA reads TGTGCCTTCTCCCCCGAGGGCTATGGCTACACCTTC. Its translation: CAFSPEGYGYTF.

This clone came up a few times. The chain couples TRBV4-1 to TRBJ2-5, with TRBD1 matching 8 bases. The V gene end was trimmed by 4 bases and the J gene end by 0 bases; junction bases not matched to a gene: 7. The CDR3 loop spans 16 amino acids. The germline V gene encodes CDR1 MGHRA and CDR2 YSYEKL. CDR3 amino acids: CASSRGQGLNQETQYF. In DNA, the CDR3 is TGCGCCAGCAGCCGAGGACAGGGACTCAACCAAGAGACCCAGTACTTC.

This clone was found a few times. The chain has TRBV5-1 and TRBJ2-5; 9 nucleotides match TRBD1. Looked up from germline, CDR1 is SGHRS and CDR2 is YFSETQ. The CDR3 spans 16 residues. With 4 bases clipped from V and 5 bases from J, the junction kept 12 bases outside the gene matches. The DNA of the CDR3 is TGCGCCAGCAGCCCCGGGACAGGGACGGGTTTGGAGACCCAGTACTTC. As protein: CASSPGTGTGLETQYF.

This chain connects TRBV23-1 to TRBJ2-3, with D possibly matching TRBD2 (6 bases). TRBV23-1 is labeled an ORF, and its function is uncertain. Trimming stripped 5 bases from V and 2 bases from J, with 14 bases between. CDR3 length: 15 amino acids. The DNA for the CDR3 is TGCGCCAGCAGTTTATTAGCGGATCTCACAGATACGCAGTATTTT. Encoded protein: CASSLLADLTDTQYF.

CDR3 protein: CASHSSGTANTEAFF. The CDR3 DNA reads as TGTGCCAGCCATTCCTCCGGGACAGCAAACACTGAAGCTTTCTTT. V gene TRBV5-4 combines with J gene TRBJ1-1, with 7 bases identical to TRBD1. V shed 7 bases, J shed 2 bases, and the junction held 11 bases outside the gene matches. CDR1 is SGHNT, CDR2 YYREEE, per germline (reference sequence). There are 15 residues in the CDR3.

The gene calls are TRBV21-1 and TRBJ2-5; the table gives TRBD1 as D, unverified against the DNA. TRBV21-1 is a pseudogene. The CDR3 length is 14 residues. DNA of the CDR3: TGTGCCAGCACCTGGAGGGCAGGGGGCGAGACCCAGTACTTC. Translation: CASTWRAGGETQYF.

V usage is TRBV29-1 and J usage is TRBJ2-3; 11 bases map to TRBD2. The V gene's germline CDR1 is SQVTM and CDR2 ANQGSEA. This CDR3 region has 14 residues. V lost 6 bases to trimming and J lost 0 bases; unmatched junction nucleotides: 2. CDR3 nucleotides: TGCAGCGTCGGGACTAGCGGAAGCACAGATACGCAGTATTTT. Residues: CSVGTSGSTDTQYF.

The V gene is TRBV30, the J gene TRBJ1-5; a weak D match, TRBD1 (6 bases). V was trimmed by 1 base and J by 0 bases, leaving 7 bases between them. Germline V CDR1 and CDR2: GTSNPN, SVGIG (reference sequence). This CDR3 is built from 14 residues. The CDR3 loop reads CAWSGQASNQPQHF. The CDR3 DNA follows: TGTGCCTGGAGTGGACAGGCTAGCAATCAGCCCCAGCATTTT.

This chain connects TRBV5-1 to TRBJ2-5; D is ambiguous. Deletions cut 0 bases from V and 2 bases from J, with 11 bases between. The germline V gene encodes CDR1 SGHRS and CDR2 YFSETQ. This CDR3 comprises 15 residues. This CDR3 is CASSLAGAKQETQYF. As DNA, the CDR3 is TGCGCCAGCAGCTTGGCCGGAGCCAAGCAAGAGACCCAGTACTTC.

J is TRBJ1-6 and V is TRBV2; 8 nucleotides align to TRBD1. Trimming cost V 6 bases and J 7 bases; bases outside gene matches: 5. Germline CDR1 SNHLY, CDR2 FYNNEI. The CDR3 runs 14 residues. The CDR3 coding sequence is TGTGCCAGCAGGGGGACAGGCAACAATTCACCCCTCCACTTT. It translates to CASRGTGNNSPLHF. The whole variable domain, remainder taken from reference TRBV2 and TRBJ1-6, is EPEVTQTPSHQVTQMGQEVILRCVPISNHLYFYWYRQILGQKVEFLVSFYNNEISEKSEIFDDQFSVERPDGSNFTLKIRSTKLEDSAMYFCASRGTGNNSPLHFGNGTRLTVT.

A note on this clone: One end of the junction does not line up with germline, which may come from a read error. The V call is TRBV30, the J call TRBJ1-5; D remains ambiguous. The CDR3 runs to 13 residues. Germline CDR1 and CDR2: GTSNPN and SVGIG (reference sequence). The CDR3 nucleotides are TGTGTCTGGAGTCGTGCAGGAAATCAGCCCCAGCATTTT. Amino acids: CVWSRAGNQPQHF.

V is TRBV5-4 and J is TRBJ2-3; D is ambiguous. Trimming left V 4 bases short and J 2 bases short, with 5 bases between. CDR3 length: 12 residues. Germline CDR1 SGHNT, CDR2 YYREEE (reference sequence). CDR3 sequence (DNA): TGTGCCAGCAGCCCCTCCACAGATACGCAGTATTTT. This sequence encodes CASSPSTDTQYF. Full variable domain (missing parts from reference TRBV5-4 and TRBJ2-3): ETGVTQSPTHLIKTRGQQVTLRCSSQSGHNTVSWYQQALGQGPQFIFQYYREEENGRGNFPPRFSGLQFPNYSSELNVNALELDDSALYLCASSPSTDTQYFGPGTRLTVL.

The J gene is TRBJ2-5, the V gene TRBV5-1, with no clear D. Germline loops: CDR1 SGHRS, CDR2 YFSETQ. The CDR3 spans 14 residues. V gave up 1 base and J gave up 2 bases, with 9 bases separating them. The CDR3 coding sequence is TGCGCCAGCAGCTTGAACACAGTACAAGAGACCCAGTACTTC. It encodes CASSLNTVQETQYF.